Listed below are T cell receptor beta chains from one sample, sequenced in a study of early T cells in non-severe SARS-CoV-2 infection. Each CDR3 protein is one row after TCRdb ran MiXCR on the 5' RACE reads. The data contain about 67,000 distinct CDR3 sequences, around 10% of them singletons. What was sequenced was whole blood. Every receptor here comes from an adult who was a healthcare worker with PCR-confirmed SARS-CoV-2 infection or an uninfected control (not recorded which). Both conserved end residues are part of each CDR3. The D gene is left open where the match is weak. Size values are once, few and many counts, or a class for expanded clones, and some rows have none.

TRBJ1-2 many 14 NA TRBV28 TGTGCCAGCAGTAAGACAACAGGACTCTATGGCTACACCTTC CASSKTTGLYGYTF
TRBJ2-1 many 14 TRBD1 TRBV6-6 TGTGCCAGCAGTTACTCGACAGGGGGAATTGAGCAGTTCTTC CASSYSTGGIEQFF
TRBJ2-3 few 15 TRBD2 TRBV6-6 TGTGCCAGCAGTGGGACTAGCGGGCGCACAGATACGCAGTATTTT CASSGTSGRTDTQYF
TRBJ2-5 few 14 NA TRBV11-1 TGTGCCAGCAGCAACAGGGACCGCCAAGAGACCCAGTACTTC CASSNRDRQETQYF
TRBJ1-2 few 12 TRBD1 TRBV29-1 TGCAGCGTTGAAGCCCGGGACAGGGGCTACACCTTC CSVEARDRGYTF
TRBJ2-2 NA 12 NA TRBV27 TGTGCCATCCAACAAAACACCGGGGAGCTGTTTTTT CAIQQNTGELFF
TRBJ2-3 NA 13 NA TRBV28 TGTGCCAGCAGTCGGAGGATCAGAGATACGCAGTATTTT CASSRRIRDTQYF
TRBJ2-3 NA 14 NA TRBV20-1 TGCAGTGCTAGGTTGGGGATAGGTACAGATACGCAGTATTTT CSARLGIGTDTQYF
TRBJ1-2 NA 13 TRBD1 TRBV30 TGTGCCTGGAGTAAACGGACAGGGGACGGCTACACCTTC CAWSKRTGDGYTF
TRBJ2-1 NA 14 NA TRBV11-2 TGTGCCAGCAGCTTAATCCTACCCCACAATGAGCAGTTCTTC CASSLILPHNEQFF
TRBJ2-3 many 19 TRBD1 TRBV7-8 TGTGCCAGCAGCTCCCGTTCCACAGGGGGCTATCGTTACACAGATACGCAGTATTTT CASSSRSTGGYRYTDTQYF
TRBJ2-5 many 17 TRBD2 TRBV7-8 TGTGCCAGCAGCACTTCCGGGACTAGCGGGATCCAAGAGACCCAGTACTTC CASSTSGTSGIQETQYF
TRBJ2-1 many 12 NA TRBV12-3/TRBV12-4 TGTGCCAGTCGCCGGGAAAGCAATGAGCAGTTCTTC CASRRESNEQFF
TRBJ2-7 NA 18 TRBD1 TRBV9 TGTGCCAGCAGCGGAAGCCCATCCCAATTGGACAGGATCTACGAGCAGTACTTC CASSGSPSQLDRIYEQYF
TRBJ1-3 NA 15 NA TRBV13 TGTGCCAGCAGCTTAGGGCGGAACTCTGGAAACACCATATATTTT CASSLGRNSGNTIYF
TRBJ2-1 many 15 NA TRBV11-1 TGTGCCAGCAGCTTCCGGGGGTACGCCTACAATGAGCAGTTCTTC CASSFRGYAYNEQFF
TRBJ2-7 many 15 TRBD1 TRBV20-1 TGCAGTGCTAGGGCCCCGGGACAGGGTGGCGACGAGCAGTACTTC CSARAPGQGGDEQYF
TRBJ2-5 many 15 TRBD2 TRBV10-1 TGCGCCAGCAAGGAGGGGACTAGCCCGAGGGAGACCCAGTACTTC CASKEGTSPRETQYF
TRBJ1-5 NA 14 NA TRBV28 TGTGCCAGCAGTTTGGCGGTTAGCAATCAGCCCCAGCATTTT CASSLAVSNQPQHF
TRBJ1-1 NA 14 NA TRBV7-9 TGTGCCAGCAGCTTCCCCGGGAGAAGGACTGTAGCTTTCTTT CASSFPGRRTVAFF
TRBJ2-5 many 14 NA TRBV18 TGTGCCAGCTCACGAAACACAGGAGGAGAGACCCAGTACTTC CASSRNTGGETQYF
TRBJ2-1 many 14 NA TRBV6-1 TGTGCCAGCAGTGTGGGTAGCTCCTACAATGAGCAGTTCTTC CASSVGSSYNEQFF
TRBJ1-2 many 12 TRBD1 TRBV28 TGTGCCACCTCGGACAGGCACTATGGCTACACCTTC CATSDRHYGYTF
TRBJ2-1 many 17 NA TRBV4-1 TGCGCCAGCAGCCAGGTGTCTAGGAAGGGAGGTTGGAATGAGCAGTTCTTC CASSQVSRKGGWNEQFF
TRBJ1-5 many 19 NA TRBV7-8 TGTGCCAGCAGCCTTCGGCCAGCAGTAGGGGCGCGTGGCAATCAGCCCCAGCATTTT CASSLRPAVGARGNQPQHF
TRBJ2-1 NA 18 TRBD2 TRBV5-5 TGTGCCAGCAGCCTCGGGACTAGCGGGGTTAGCTCCTACAATGAGCAGTTCTTC CASSLGTSGVSSYNEQFF
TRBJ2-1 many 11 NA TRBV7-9 TGTGCCAGCAGCTTCGACAATGAGCAGTTCTTC CASSFDNEQFF
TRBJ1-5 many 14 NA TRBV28 TGTGCCAGCAGCTCCGGCCAAGGGCGGGCGCCCCAGCATTTT CASSSGQGRAPQHF
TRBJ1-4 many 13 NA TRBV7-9 TGTGCCAGCAGCTCACGGACCGACGAAAAACTGTTTTTT CASSSRTDEKLFF
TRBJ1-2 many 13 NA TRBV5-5 TGTGCCAGCAGTCGAGACAGGAGATATGGCTACACCTTC CASSRDRRYGYTF
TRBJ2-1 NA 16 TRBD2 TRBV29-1 TGCAGCGTTGGAAGGCTAGCGGGGACCGCCTACAATGAGCAGTTCTTC CSVGRLAGTAYNEQFF
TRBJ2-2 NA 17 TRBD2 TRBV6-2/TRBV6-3 TGTGCCAGCAGCCCCTTGACTAGCGGGAAGGTCACCGGGGAGCTGTTTTTT CASSPLTSGKVTGELFF
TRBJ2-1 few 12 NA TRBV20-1 TGCAGTGCTAGCGGGATCACGAATGAGCAGTTCTTC CSASGITNEQFF